This T cell receptor (beta chain) is from a study of T-cell memory formation after mild COVID-19. Study outcomes and limitations: Clones that shrank (day 15 to 85) were balanced CD4/CD8, whereas later expanders leaned CD4+.

The sample holds many counts of this clonotype. Its antigen is currently unknown. V dropped 2 bases and J dropped 8 bases, with 15 bases sitting between them. Germline V gives CDR1 SGHTA, CDR2 FQGNSA. The CDR3 has 14 amino acids. TCRdb reprocessed the 5' RACE reads with MiXCR, giving one entry per CDR3 protein. In the table there are tens of thousands of distinct CDR3 sequences, 20% to 25% of which are singletons. The source material was PBMCs or a T cell subset sorted from them (not recorded which). The chain couples TRBV7-2 to TRBJ1-2; D not resolved. The receptor was derived from an adult who had mild COVID-19 (a few samples of this study predate the infection). Cell type and time point are not known. The CDR3 loop reads CASSLFVGLEGYTF. CDR3 DNA sequence: TGTGCCAGCAGCTTATTCGTGGGCCTTGAAGGCTACACCTTC.